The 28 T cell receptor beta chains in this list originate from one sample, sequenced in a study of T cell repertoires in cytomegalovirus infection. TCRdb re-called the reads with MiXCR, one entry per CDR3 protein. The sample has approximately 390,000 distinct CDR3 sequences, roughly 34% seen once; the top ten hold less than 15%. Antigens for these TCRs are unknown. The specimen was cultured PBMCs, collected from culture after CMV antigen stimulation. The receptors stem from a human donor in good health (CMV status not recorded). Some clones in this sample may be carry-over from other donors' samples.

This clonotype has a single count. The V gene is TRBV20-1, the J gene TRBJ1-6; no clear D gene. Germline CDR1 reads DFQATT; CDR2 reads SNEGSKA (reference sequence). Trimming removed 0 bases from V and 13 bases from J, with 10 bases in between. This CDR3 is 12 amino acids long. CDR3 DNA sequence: TGCAGTGCTAGAGATTTGGGAATGCCCCTCCACTTT. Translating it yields CSARDLGMPLHF.

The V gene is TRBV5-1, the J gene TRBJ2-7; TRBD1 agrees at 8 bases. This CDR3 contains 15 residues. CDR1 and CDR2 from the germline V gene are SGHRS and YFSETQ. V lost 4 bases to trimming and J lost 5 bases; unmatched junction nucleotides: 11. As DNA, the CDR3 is TGCGCCAGCAGCCAAAACCCCGGGACAGGCGACGAGCAGTACTTC. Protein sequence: CASSQNPGTGDEQYF.

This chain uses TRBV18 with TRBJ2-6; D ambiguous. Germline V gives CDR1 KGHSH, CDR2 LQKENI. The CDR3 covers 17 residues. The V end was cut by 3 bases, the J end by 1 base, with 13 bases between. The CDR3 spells CASSPNTALSGANVLTF. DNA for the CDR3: TGTGCCAGCTCACCGAACACCGCACTTTCTGGGGCCAACGTCCTGACTTTC.

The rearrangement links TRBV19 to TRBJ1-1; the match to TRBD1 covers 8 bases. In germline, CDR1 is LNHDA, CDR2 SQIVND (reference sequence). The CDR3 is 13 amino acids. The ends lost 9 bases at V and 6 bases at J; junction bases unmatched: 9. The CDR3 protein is CASNRDRKAEAFF. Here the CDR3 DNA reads TGTGCCAGCAACCGGGACAGGAAGGCTGAAGCTTTCTTT.

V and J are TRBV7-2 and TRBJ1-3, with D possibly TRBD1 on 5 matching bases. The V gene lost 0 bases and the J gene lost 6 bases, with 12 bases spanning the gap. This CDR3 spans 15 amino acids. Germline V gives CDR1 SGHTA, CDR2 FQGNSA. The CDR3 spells CASSLARGVANTIYF. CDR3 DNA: TGTGCCAGCAGCTTAGCGCGGGGGGTGGCAAACACCATATATTTT.

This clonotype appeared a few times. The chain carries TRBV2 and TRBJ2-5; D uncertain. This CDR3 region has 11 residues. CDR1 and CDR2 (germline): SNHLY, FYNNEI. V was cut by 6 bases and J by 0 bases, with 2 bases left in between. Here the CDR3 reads CASRHQETQYF. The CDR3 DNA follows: TGTGCCAGCAGGCACCAAGAGACCCAGTACTTC.

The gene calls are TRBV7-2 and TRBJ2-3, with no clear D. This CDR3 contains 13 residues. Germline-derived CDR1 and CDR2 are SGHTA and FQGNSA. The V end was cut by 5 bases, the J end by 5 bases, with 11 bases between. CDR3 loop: CASSPRIVDTQYF. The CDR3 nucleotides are TGTGCCAGCAGCCCCCGCATAGTAGATACGCAGTATTTT.

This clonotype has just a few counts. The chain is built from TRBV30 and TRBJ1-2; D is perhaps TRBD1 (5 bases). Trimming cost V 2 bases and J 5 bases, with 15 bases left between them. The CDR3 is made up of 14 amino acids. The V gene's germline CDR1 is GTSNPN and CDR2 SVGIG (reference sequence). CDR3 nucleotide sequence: TGTGCCTGGAGTTTCGGCGGGGACCGGTATGGCTACACCTTC. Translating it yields CAWSFGGDRYGYTF.

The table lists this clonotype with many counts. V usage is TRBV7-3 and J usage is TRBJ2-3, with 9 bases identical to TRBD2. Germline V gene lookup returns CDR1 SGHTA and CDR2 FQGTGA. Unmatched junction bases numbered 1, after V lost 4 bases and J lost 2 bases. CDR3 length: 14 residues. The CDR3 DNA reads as TGTGCCAGCAGCTGGACTAGCGACACAGATACGCAGTATTTT. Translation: CASSWTSDTDTQYF.

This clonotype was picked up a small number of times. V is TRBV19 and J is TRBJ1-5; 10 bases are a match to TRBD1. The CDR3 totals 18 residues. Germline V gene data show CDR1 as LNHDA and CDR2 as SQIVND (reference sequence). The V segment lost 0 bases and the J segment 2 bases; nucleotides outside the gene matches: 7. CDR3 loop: CASSIEGGQGLRNQPQHF. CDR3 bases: TGTGCCAGTAGTATAGAAGGGGGACAGGGGCTTCGCAATCAGCCCCAGCATTTT.

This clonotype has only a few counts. CDR3 region: CASSIGDVTQYF. The CDR3 nucleotides read TGTGCCAGTAGTATAGGGGATGTTACGCAGTATTTT. The J gene is TRBJ2-3, the V gene TRBV19, with D unresolved. V was shortened by 1 base and J by 8 bases, with 7 bases between the two germline ends. Germline V lookup: CDR1 LNHDA, CDR2 SQIVND (reference sequence). The CDR3 is 12 residues long.

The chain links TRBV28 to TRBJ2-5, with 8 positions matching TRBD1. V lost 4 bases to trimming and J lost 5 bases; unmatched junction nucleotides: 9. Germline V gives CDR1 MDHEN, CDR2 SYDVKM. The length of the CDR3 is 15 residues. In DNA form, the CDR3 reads TGTGCCAGCAGTTCCCCGACAGGGGCGGGCGAGACCCAGTACTTC. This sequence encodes CASSSPTGAGETQYF.

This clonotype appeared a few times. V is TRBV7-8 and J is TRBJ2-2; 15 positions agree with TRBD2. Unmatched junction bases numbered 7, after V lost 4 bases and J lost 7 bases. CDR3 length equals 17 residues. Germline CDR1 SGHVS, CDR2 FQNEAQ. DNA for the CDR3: TGTGCCAGCAGCTGGCCGGGACTAGCGGGAGGAGTCGGGGAGCTGTTTTTT. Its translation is CASSWPGLAGGVGELFF.

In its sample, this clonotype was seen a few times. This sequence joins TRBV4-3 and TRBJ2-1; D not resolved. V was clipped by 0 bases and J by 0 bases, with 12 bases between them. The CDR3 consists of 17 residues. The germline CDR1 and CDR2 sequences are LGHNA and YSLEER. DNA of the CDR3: TGCGCCAGCAGCCAAGACTATGAGGCGAGCTCCTACAATGAGCAGTTCTTC. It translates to CASSQDYEASSYNEQFF.

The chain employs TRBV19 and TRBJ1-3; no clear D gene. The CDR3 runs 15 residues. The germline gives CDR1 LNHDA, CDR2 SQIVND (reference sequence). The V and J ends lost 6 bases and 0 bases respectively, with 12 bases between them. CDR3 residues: CASSQYGSSGNTIYF. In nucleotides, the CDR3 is TGTGCCAGTAGCCAATACGGGAGCTCTGGAAACACCATATATTTT.

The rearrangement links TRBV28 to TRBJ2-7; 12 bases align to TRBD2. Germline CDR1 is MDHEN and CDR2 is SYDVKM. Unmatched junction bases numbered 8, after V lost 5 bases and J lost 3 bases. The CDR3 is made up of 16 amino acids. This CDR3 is CASSMGTSGRYYEQYF. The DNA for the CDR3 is TGTGCCAGCAGTATGGGTACTAGCGGGAGGTACTACGAGCAGTACTTC.

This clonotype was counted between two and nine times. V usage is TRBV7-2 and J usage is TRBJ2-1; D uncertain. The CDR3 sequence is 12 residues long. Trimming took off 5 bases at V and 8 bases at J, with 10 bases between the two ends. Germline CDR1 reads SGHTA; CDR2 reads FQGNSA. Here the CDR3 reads CASSTYWDEQFF. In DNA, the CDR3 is TGTGCCAGCAGCACTTATTGGGATGAGCAGTTCTTC.

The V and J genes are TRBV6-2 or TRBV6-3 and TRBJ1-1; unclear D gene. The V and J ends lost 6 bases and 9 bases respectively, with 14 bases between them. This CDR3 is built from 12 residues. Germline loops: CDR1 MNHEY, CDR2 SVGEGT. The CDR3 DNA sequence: TGTGCCAGCAGGCCGACATCCGACAAAGCTTTCTTT. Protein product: CASRPTSDKAFF.

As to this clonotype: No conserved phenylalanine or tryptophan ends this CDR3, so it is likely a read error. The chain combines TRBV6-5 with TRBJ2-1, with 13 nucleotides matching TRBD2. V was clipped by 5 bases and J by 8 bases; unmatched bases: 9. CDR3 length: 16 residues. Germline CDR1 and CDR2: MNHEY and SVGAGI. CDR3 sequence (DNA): TGTGCCAGCAGTCCGGGACTAGCGGGAATCGGTTATGAGCAGTTCCTC. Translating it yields CASSPGLAGIGYEQFL.

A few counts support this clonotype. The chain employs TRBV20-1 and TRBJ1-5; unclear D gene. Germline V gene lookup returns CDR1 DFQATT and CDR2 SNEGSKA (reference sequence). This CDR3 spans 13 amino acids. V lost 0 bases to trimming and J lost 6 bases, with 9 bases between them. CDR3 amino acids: CSARDSGGQPQHF. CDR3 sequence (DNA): TGCAGTGCTAGAGACAGCGGAGGTCAGCCCCAGCATTTT.

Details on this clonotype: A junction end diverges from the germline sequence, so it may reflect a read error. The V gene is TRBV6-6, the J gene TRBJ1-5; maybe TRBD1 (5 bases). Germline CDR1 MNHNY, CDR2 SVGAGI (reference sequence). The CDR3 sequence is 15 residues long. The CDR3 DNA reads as TGTGCCAGCAGTTACCGCAATGATGTTCATCGAGGGGCCGGATTT. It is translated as CASSYRNDVHRGAGF.

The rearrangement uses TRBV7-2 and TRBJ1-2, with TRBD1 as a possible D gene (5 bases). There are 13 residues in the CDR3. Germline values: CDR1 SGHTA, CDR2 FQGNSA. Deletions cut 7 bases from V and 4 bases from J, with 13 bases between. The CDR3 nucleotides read TGTGCCAGCACCCAAAGACAGCCCTATGGCTACACCTTC. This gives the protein CASTQRQPYGYTF.

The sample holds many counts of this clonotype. CDR3 residues: CAISGAGEGSAFF. CDR3 DNA: TGTGCCATCAGTGGGGCGGGCGAAGGATCAGCTTTCTTT. The chain combines TRBV10-3 with TRBJ1-1; D is unclear. V was trimmed by 4 bases and J by 10 bases, leaving 16 bases between them. Germline assignment: CDR1 ENHRY and CDR2 SYGVKD. This CDR3 region has 13 residues.

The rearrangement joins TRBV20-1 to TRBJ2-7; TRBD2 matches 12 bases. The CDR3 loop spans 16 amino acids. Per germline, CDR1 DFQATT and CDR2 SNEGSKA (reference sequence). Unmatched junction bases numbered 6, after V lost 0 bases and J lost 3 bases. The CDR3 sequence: CSARDPLTSGSYEQYF. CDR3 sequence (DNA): TGCAGTGCTAGAGACCCTCTGACTAGCGGGAGCTACGAGCAGTACTTC.

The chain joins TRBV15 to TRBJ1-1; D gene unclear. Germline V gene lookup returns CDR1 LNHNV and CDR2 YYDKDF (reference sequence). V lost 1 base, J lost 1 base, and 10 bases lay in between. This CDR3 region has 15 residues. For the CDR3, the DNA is TGTGCCACCAGCAGAGGGATGGGAGGGAACACTGAAGCTTTCTTT. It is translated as CATSRGMGGNTEAFF.

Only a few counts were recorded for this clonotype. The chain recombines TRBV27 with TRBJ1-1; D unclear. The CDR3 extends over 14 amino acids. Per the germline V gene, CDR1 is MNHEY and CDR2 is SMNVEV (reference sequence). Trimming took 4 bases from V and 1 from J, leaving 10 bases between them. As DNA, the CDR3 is TGTGCCAGCAGTTCCGCGGATAAGAACACTGAAGCTTTCTTT. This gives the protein CASSSADKNTEAFF.

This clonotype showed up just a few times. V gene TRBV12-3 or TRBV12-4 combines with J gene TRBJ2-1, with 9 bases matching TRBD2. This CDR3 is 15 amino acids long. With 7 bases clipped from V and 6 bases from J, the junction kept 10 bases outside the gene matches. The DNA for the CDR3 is TGTGCCAGCACCATGACTAGCGGAAGTCGCAATGAGCAGTTCTTC. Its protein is CASTMTSGSRNEQFF.

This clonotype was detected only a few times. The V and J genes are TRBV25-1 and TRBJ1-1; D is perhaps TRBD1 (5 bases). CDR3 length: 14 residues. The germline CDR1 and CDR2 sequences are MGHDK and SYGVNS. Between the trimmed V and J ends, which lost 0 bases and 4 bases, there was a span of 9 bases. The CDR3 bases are TGTGCCAGCAGTGAATACGCGGGGCGCACTGAAGCTTTCTTT. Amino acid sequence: CASSEYAGRTEAFF.